The sequence of this T cell receptor beta chain was determined in a study of shared clonotypes between healthy human individuals (dated by TCRdb to 2020 to 2022). Regarding the study in general: The cohort included three men and a couple of women between 18 and 49 years of age. To increase sequencing depth and limit assay-specific biases, TCR repertoire library preparation and sequencing were carried out by different laboratories using diverse techniques. Blood TCR repertoires of about five healthy adults were deeply sequenced to estimate repertoire size and the extent of clonotype sharing between individuals. Per donor, leukapheresis produced somewhere between about 0.8 and 9 billion PBMCs.

Results the study describes overall, beyond this receptor: Because the study included only a small number of donors, the genetic and exposure-history diversity represented was limited. Sampling was restricted to blood, and TCR repertoires in tissue are likely to differ from TCR repertoires in blood. Pairwise subsampling indicated that sequencing depth was expected to affect the degree of clonotype sharing among donors.

In regard to this clone: Its target antigen remains unknown. No quality values exist for individual bases; no much larger clone is one base distant.

TCR CDR3 regions were amplified from genomic DNA by multiplex PCR using the deep immunoSEQ assay. For each cell subset, the extracted genomic DNA was distributed evenly across all wells of several immunoSEQ 96-well plates, and each plate served as one replicate. For unsorted PBMC, each replicate PCR was loaded with roughly 0.3 ug genomic DNA, equivalent to about 30,000 T cell genomes. Unsorted PBMC genomic DNA was sequenced across ten immunoSEQ deep assay plates. Purified libraries were measured with a Qubit 3.0 fluorometer, size-checked on a Bioanalyzer 2100, and measured again with the KAPA Library Quantification kit. Each immunoSEQ 96-well plate was sequenced on its own single-read 150-cycle Illumina NextSeq 550 flow cell. Per the original workflow: Because the immunoSEQ output held only junctional sequences and lacked quality scores, the filtering could not match the filtering applied to full-length reads. Sequences were annotated with PyIR, a Python wrapper for IgBLAST v1.9, and V/J genes and CDR3 were assigned using IMGT germline references. Reads were removed for weak V/J assignments (E-value above 1e-6), missing CDR3, stop codons, out-of-frame junctions, or ambiguous translated residues. V3J clonotypes were defined by identical inferred V gene, J gene, and CDR3 amino acid sequence. To compute the percentage overlap between repertoires, the number of shared unique clonotypes was divided by the size of the smaller repertoire. Repertoire richness was assessed with RTK rarefaction, the Chao1 estimator, and Recon v2.1 estimates of unobserved clonotypes. Here the immuneACCESS table is served through TCRdb, limited to in-frame sequences with V and J called. Missing clones are a known gap in these copies; in checked studies unresolved V genes cover under half, and the rest lacks a known reason. The V and J calls and clone size are taken from that table; D and trimming were inferred from the DNA. The sample data list about half a million clones, and approximately 82% of these were observed just once. About 12% of the sample lies in the top ten.

The germline V gene yields MGHRA for CDR1 and YSYEKL for CDR2. V is shortened by 1 base, J by 0 bases, and the region joining them spans 15 bases. From the cysteine through the phenylalanine, the CDR3 covers 18 amino acids. Of the read, only the CDR3 DNA is kept; its 54 bases are in frame from base 1. Healthy HIV-negative adults with no recently reported acute infections or vaccinations were included as donors. Only Caucasian adults living in Nashville, Tennessee, USA were represented among the donors. In the unsorted samples, roughly 90 million PBMCs were counted, and genomic DNA was extracted using the QIAamp DNA Blood Mini kit. Blood was obtained by leukapheresis, after which PBMCs were separated by Ficoll-Histopaque density gradient centrifugation and cryopreserved in liquid nitrogen vapor phase.

The TCR originated in a middle-aged woman in good health. Some clones in this sample may be carry-over from other donors' samples. The sequence links TRBV4-1 to TRBJ2-2, with TRBD2 as a weak D call on 7 bases. Sequencing was carried out using PBMCs. For the CDR3, the sequence is CASSQASGAGANTGELFF. The bases read TGCGCCAGCAGCCAAGCAAGCGGGGCAGGGGCGAACACCGGGGAGCTGTTTTTT.